This entry features one T cell receptor (beta chain) sequence. Its antigen is undetermined. Anti-CD45RO beads selected memory T cells out of the CD45RA-negative fraction. From mRNA, alpha and beta CDR3 regions were amplified using semiquantitative ARM-PCR. Exponential amplification used communal superprimers after tagged nested gene-specific primers in ARM-PCR. TCRdb re-analysed the multiplex PCR reads in MiXCR, keeping a single row per CDR3 protein. This table has about 9,100 distinct CDR3 sequences, roughly 55% appearing once. This sample is part of a study of relationships among human T cell subsets. The study, taken as a whole, reports: Clones with over 100 reads held over 60% of CD8+ cytotoxic sequences. Some CD4+CD8+ double-positive cells may remain after bead sorting.

V trimming: 4 bases; J trimming: 2 bases; junction bases outside the gene matches: 12. The CDR3 is made up of 17 amino acids. Germline loops: CDR1 SGHAT, CDR2 FQNNGV. The sequencing sample was made of memory T cells sorted from blood. The chain employs TRBV11-2 and TRBJ2-7, with 9 bases identical to TRBD1. The origin of this receptor is a middle-aged man in good health. This CDR3 is CASSWRAGTGKPYEQYF. CDR3 sequence (DNA): TGTGCCAGCAGCTGGAGAGCCGGGACAGGGAAGCCCTACGAGCAGTACTTC.